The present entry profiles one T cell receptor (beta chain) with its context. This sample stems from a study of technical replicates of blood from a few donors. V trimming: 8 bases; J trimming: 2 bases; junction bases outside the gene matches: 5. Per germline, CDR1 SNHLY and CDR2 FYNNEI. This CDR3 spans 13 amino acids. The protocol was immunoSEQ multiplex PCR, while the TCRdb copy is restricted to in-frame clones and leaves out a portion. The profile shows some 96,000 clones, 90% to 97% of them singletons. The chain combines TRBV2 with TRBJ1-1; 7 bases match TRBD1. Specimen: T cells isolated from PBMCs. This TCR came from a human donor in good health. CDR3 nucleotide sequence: TGTGCCAGCTCATGGGACAGCAACACTGAAGCTTTCTTT. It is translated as CASSWDSNTEAFF.